Shown below are 13 T cell receptor beta chains from a single sample sequenced in a study of OX40 agonist ivuxolimab in advanced cancers. Clones were read by immunoSEQ multiplex PCR, and TCRdb kept only the in-frame ones, dropping some. Counted here are roughly 61,000 clones, 75% to 90% occurring once; the ten biggest clones make up roughly 3%. The specimen comprised CD4+ or CD8+ T cells sorted from blood, sampled in a trial of the OX40 agonist ivuxolimab. All receptors come from an adult with an advanced solid tumor such as melanoma, head and neck, liver or kidney cancer.

The chain recombines TRBV2 with TRBJ2-7; D is ambiguous. V lost 6 bases, J lost 4 bases, and 10 bases lay in between. Germline V gene sequence: CDR1 SNHLY, CDR2 FYNNEI. The CDR3 contains 12 residues. The CDR3 DNA follows: TGTGCCAGCAGCCCCTCCCGATACGAGCAGTACTTC. The encoded protein is CASSPSRYEQYF.

The rearrangement joins TRBV5-1 to TRBJ2-2, with D possibly being TRBD1 (6 bases). The germline V gene has CDR1 SGHRS and CDR2 YFSETQ. The CDR3 length is 16 residues. V shed 0 bases and J shed 6 bases, with 15 bases lying between them. This CDR3 is CASSLATGRAPGELFF. DNA for the CDR3: TGCGCCAGCAGCTTGGCCACAGGGCGGGCACCCGGGGAGCTGTTTTTT. The full variable domain, completed using reference TRBV5-1 and TRBJ2-2, is KAGVTQTPRYLIKTRGQQVTLSCSPISGHRSVSWYQQTPGQGLQFLFEYFSETQRNKGNFPGRFSGRQFSNSRSEMNVSTLELGDSALYLCASSLATGRAPGELFFGEGSRLTVL.

The chain has TRBV2 and TRBJ2-2; D is undetermined. This CDR3 has 14 residues. V lost 5 bases, J lost 5 bases, and 12 bases lay in between. Germline assignment: CDR1 SNHLY and CDR2 FYNNEI. CDR3 sequence (DNA): TGTGCCAGCAGTATTCGGACGGAGACCGGGGAGCTGTTTTTT. Translation: CASSIRTETGELFF.

This chain uses TRBV18 with TRBJ2-7, with a possible D match to TRBD2 (5 bases). Germline CDR1 KGHSH, CDR2 LQKENI. The CDR3 loop spans 16 amino acids. V shed 0 bases and J shed 4 bases, with 16 bases lying between them. CDR3 in amino acids: CASSPPRSLRGYEQYF. CDR3 DNA sequence: TGTGCCAGCTCACCACCTAGAAGCTTGAGAGGGTACGAGCAGTACTTC.

In this sample, this clone turned up a few times. The chain uses TRBV9 and TRBJ1-1; D remains ambiguous. In germline, CDR1 is SGDLS, CDR2 YYNGEE. V was shortened by 1 base and J by 1 base, with 5 bases between the two germline ends. The CDR3 has 13 amino acids. DNA for the CDR3: TGTGCCAGCAGCGTACTAGCGAACACTGAAGCTTTCTTT. This gives the protein CASSVLANTEAFF.

The rearrangement links TRBV16 to TRBJ2-5; D perhaps matches TRBD2 (5 bases). The germline V gene encodes CDR1 KGHSY and CDR2 FQNENV. The CDR3 consists of 14 residues. Trimming left V 0 bases short and J 6 bases short, with 11 bases between. In DNA form, the CDR3 reads TGTGCCAGCAGCCAATCTGTAGCGTCAAAGACCCAGTACTTC. As protein: CASSQSVASKTQYF.

The chain joins TRBV18 to TRBJ2-5; the match to TRBD2 covers 13 bases. Germline V gene sequence: CDR1 KGHSH, CDR2 LQKENI. The CDR3 has 15 amino acids. With V trimmed by 3 bases and J by 2 bases, 0 bases remained unmatched. Here the CDR3 DNA reads TGTGCCAGCTCACCGGGACTAGCGGGACAAGAGACCCAGTACTTC. This sequence encodes CASSPGLAGQETQYF.

The J gene is TRBJ2-5, the V gene TRBV6-5; TRBD1 aligns across 8 bases. This CDR3 contains 13 residues. V shed 7 bases and J 5 bases; nucleotides not matched to a gene: 6. CDR1 is MNHEY and CDR2 is SVGAGI in the germline V gene. CDR3 protein: CASKEDRAETQYF. CDR3 DNA: TGTGCCAGCAAAGAGGACAGGGCGGAGACCCAGTACTTC.

J is TRBJ2-5 and V is TRBV19; 16 bases are a match to TRBD2. The tail of the sequence fits TRBJ2-7 better, so the J call may be wrong. The V gene's germline CDR1 is LNHDA and CDR2 SQIVND (reference sequence). The CDR3 contains 15 residues. The CDR3 bases are TGTGCCAGTAGTCCGGGACTAGCGGGAGGGTACGAGCAGTACTTC. It is translated as CASSPGLAGGYEQYF.

CDR3 coding DNA: TGTGCCAGCAGCTTAGGTGGGGGCGGCGAGCAGTACTTC. Its translation: CASSLGGGGEQYF. This chain connects TRBV7-9 to TRBJ2-7; D perhaps matches TRBD1 (6 bases). This CDR3 spans 13 amino acids. Germline V gives CDR1 SEHNR, CDR2 FQNEAQ (reference sequence). Trimming cost V 1 base and J 6 bases, with 10 bases left between them.

The rearrangement links TRBV4-2 to TRBJ2-3; TRBD2 matches 8 bases. Germline V CDR1 and CDR2: LGHNA, YNFKEQ. With 0 bases clipped from V and 6 bases from J, the junction kept 8 bases outside the gene matches. The CDR3 spans 16 residues. In DNA form, the CDR3 reads TGTGCCAGCAGCCAAGACTTGGCGGGAGGCCCGGATACGCAGTATTTT. Its protein is CASSQDLAGGPDTQYF.

CDR3 amino acids: CASTRLLGEYGYTF. The CDR3 DNA reads TGTGCCAGCACCAGACTGCTCGGAGAATATGGCTACACCTTC. The rearrangement uses TRBV9 and TRBJ1-2; D remains ambiguous. V lost 6 bases to trimming and J lost 5 bases, with 17 bases between them. Germline loops: CDR1 SGDLS, CDR2 YYNGEE. This CDR3 region has 14 residues.

This clone appeared a single time. For the CDR3, the DNA is TGTGCCAGCAGTGTTGAACGGGGGTACACTGAAGCTTTCTTT. Its protein product is CASSVERGYTEAFF. The J gene is TRBJ1-1, the V gene TRBV6-1; weak D call: TRBD1 (5 bases). Trimming took off 4 bases at V and 3 bases at J, with 12 bases between the two ends. Germline V gene sequence: CDR1 MNHNS, CDR2 SASEGT. The CDR3 spans 14 residues.